This passage covers 13 T cell receptor beta chains from one sample sequenced in a study of neoadjuvant anti-PD-1 for oral cavity cancer. Noted time point: after neoadjuvant nivolumab, at surgical resection. Profiled with immunoSEQ multiplex PCR; TCRdb holds only in-frame clones, not every one. The profile shows some 7,700 clones, 70% of them singletons. The sample was PBMCs, taken after nivolumab (anti-PD-1) treatment. These receptors were collected from a person between 40 and 85 years old with oral cavity squamous cell carcinoma.

The chain is built from TRBV6-6 and TRBJ2-7; D is unclear. V was trimmed by 6 bases and J by 2 bases, leaving 8 bases between them. Germline CDR1 MNHNY, CDR2 SVGAGI (reference sequence). The CDR3 spans 12 residues. The CDR3 protein is CASRPAAYEQYF. CDR3 nucleotide sequence: TGTGCCAGCAGACCGGCAGCCTACGAGCAGTACTTC.

The rearrangement links TRBV30 to TRBJ2-7; D gene ambiguous. Trimming took 0 bases from V and 2 from J, leaving 11 bases between them. This CDR3 contains 14 residues. Germline V gives CDR1 GTSNPN, CDR2 SVGIG (reference sequence). CDR3 sequence reads: CAWSVGYVPYEQYF. The CDR3 DNA follows: TGTGCCTGGAGTGTGGGTTATGTACCCTACGAGCAGTACTTC. The whole variable domain, filled in from reference TRBV30 and TRBJ2-7, reads SQTIHQWPATLVQPVGSPLSLECTVEGTSNPNLYWYRQAAGRGLQLLFYSVGIGQISSEVPQNLSASRPQDRQFILSSKKLLLSDSGFYLCAWSVGYVPYEQYFGPGTRLTVT.

The chain combines TRBV6-5 with TRBJ2-7; 7 nucleotides agree with TRBD2. The CDR3 length is 13 residues. Per the germline V gene, CDR1 is MNHEY and CDR2 is SVGAGI. V dropped 6 bases and J dropped 1; count of bases not matched to a gene: 3. CDR3 coding DNA: TGTGCCAGCAGATGGGGGGGGTCCTACGAGCAGTACTTC. The encoded protein is CASRWGGSYEQYF.

This clone was picked up a small number of times. The chain combines TRBV7-3 with TRBJ1-1; D remains ambiguous. The CDR3 spans 13 residues. The germline V and J ends were trimmed by 0 bases and 1 base, with 3 bases remaining between them. Per the germline V gene, CDR1 is SGHTA and CDR2 is FQGTGA. In DNA, the CDR3 is TGTGCCAGCAGCTTAACGGCGAACACTGAAGCTTTCTTT. It translates to CASSLTANTEAFF. Supplemented by reference TRBV7-3 and TRBJ1-1, the full variable domain reads GAGVSQTPSNKVTEKGKYVELRCDPISGHTALYWYRQSLGQGPEFLIYFQGTGAADDSGLPNDRFFAVRPEGSVSTLKIQRTERGDSAVYLCASSLTANTEAFFGQGTRLTVV.

The genes are TRBV7-2 and TRBJ2-1; D possibly uses TRBD1 or TRBD2 (5 bases each). The germline CDR1 and CDR2 sequences are SGHTA and FQGNSA. The germline V and J ends were trimmed by 2 bases and 5 bases, with 16 bases remaining between them. The CDR3 contains 16 residues. This CDR3 is CASSLWGMGVDNEQFF. The CDR3 DNA reads as TGTGCCAGCAGCTTATGGGGGATGGGGGTAGACAATGAGCAGTTCTTC.

This clone has just a few counts. V and J are TRBV5-1 and TRBJ1-5; unclear D gene. The CDR3 runs to 15 residues. Germline CDR1 and CDR2: SGHRS and YFSETQ. Trimming removed 0 bases at V and 0 bases at J, with 7 bases between. CDR3 nucleotide sequence: TGCGCCAGCAGCTTGGATTGGAATAGCAATCAGCCCCAGCATTTT. Amino acid sequence: CASSLDWNSNQPQHF.

The V and J genes are TRBV27 and TRBJ1-5; no firm D call. Germline V CDR1 and CDR2: MNHEY, SMNVEV (reference sequence). The CDR3 sequence is 14 residues long. The V gene lost 1 base and the J gene lost 5 bases, with 9 bases spanning the gap. The CDR3 reads CASSLFQFDQPQHF. For the CDR3, the DNA is TGTGCCAGCAGTTTATTCCAGTTTGATCAGCCCCAGCATTTT.

This sequence joins TRBV19 and TRBJ2-5, with 7 bases that match TRBD2. V lost 5 bases, J lost 4 bases, and 16 bases stayed unmatched. Germline CDR1 reads LNHDA; CDR2 reads SQIVND (reference sequence). The CDR3 consists of 17 residues. CDR3 region: CASSLPGGPSTGETQYF. The CDR3 DNA follows: TGTGCCAGTAGTCTTCCGGGGGGTCCTTCGACTGGAGAGACCCAGTACTTC.

The J gene is TRBJ1-2, the V gene TRBV18; D is unclear. Trimming shortened V by 6 bases and J by 4 bases, and 24 bases separated the two germline ends. The CDR3 covers 17 residues. Looked up from germline, CDR1 is KGHSH and CDR2 is LQKENI. CDR3 protein: CASSHQSPVRASYGYTF. CDR3 DNA sequence: TGTGCCAGCTCTCACCAGTCGCCAGTACGGGCGTCCTATGGCTACACCTTC.

The J gene is TRBJ2-5, the V gene TRBV6-5, with D tentatively TRBD1 (6 bases). Trimming left V 6 bases short and J 1 base short, with 12 bases between. Looked up from germline, CDR1 is MNHEY and CDR2 is SVGAGI. The length of the CDR3 is 14 residues. CDR3 amino acids: CASRPQGPQETQYF. CDR3 bases: TGTGCCAGCAGACCACAGGGTCCCCAAGAGACCCAGTACTTC.

This clone was picked up a small number of times. The CDR3 region has the DNA TGTGCCAGCTCCCTCACAAGTTCGGAGGTTAGCTGGCCCCAGCATTTT. Translation: CASSLTSSEVSWPQHF. The chain links TRBV18 to TRBJ1-5; no definite D call. The V gene's germline CDR1 is KGHSH and CDR2 LQKENI. The CDR3 is 16 amino acids. Trimming shortened V by 6 bases and J by 9 bases, and 24 bases separated the two germline ends.

The V and J genes are TRBV7-9 and TRBJ1-2; D gene unclear. The CDR3 runs 14 residues. V lost 0 bases and J 7 bases, leaving 12 bases between the germline ends. From germline, CDR1 is SEHNR and CDR2 FQNEAQ (reference sequence). CDR3 sequence: CASSLAEPIGGYTF. CDR3 nucleotide sequence: TGTGCCAGCAGCTTAGCAGAACCAATTGGTGGCTACACCTTC. Looking up the rest from reference TRBV7-9 and TRBJ1-2 gives the full variable domain: DTGVSQNPRHKITKRGQNVTFRCDPISEHNRLYWYRQTLGQGPEFLTYFQNEAQLEKSRLLSDRFSAERPKGSFSTLEIQRTEQGDSAMYLCASSLAEPIGGYTFGSGTRLTVV.

The chain employs TRBV4-3 and TRBJ1-6, with a possible D match to TRBD1 (6 bases). CDR3 length equals 15 residues. Germline V lookup: CDR1 LGHNA, CDR2 YSLEER. Trimming took 0 bases from V and 11 from J, leaving 14 bases between them. DNA for the CDR3: TGCGCCAGCAGCCAAGATGGGGGCCGGGGGGCACCCCTCCACTTT. This translates into CASSQDGGRGAPLHF.